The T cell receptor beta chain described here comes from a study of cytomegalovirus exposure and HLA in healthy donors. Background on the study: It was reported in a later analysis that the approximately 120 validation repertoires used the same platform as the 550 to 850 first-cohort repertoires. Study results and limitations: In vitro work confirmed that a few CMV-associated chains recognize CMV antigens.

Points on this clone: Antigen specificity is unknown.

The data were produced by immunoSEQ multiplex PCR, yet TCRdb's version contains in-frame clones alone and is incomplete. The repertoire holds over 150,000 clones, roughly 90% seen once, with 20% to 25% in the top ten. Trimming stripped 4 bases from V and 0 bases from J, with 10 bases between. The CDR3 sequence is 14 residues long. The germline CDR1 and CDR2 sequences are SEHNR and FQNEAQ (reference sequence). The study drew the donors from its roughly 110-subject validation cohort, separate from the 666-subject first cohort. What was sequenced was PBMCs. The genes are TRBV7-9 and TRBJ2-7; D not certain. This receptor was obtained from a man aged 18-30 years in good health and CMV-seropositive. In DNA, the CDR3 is TGTGCCAGCAGCTCAAAGGCTAGCTCCTACGAGCAGTACTTC. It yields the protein CASSSKASSYEQYF.